This T cell receptor beta chain was observed in a study of blood T cell repertoires in COVID-19. Overall study: From the United States, Italy and Spain came samples of acute and convalescent COVID-19. Sources were T cells, B-cell-depleted T cells, or PBMCs; the material itself was cDNA or gDNA.

Only in-frame clones appear in the TCRdb table, and some are missing; sequencing was by immunoSEQ multiplex PCR. Among roughly 77,000 clones listed, 90% were seen once. CDR1 and CDR2 from the germline V gene are MNHEY and SVGAGI. J lost 6 bases, V lost 6 bases, and 10 bases had no gene match. The CDR3 has 15 amino acids. The receptor comes from a woman of 80 years or more with active COVID-19. Sequenced sample: peripheral blood. This chain connects TRBV6-5 to TRBJ1-1; 10 bases map to TRBD1. Here the CDR3 reads CASRSPDRGRSEAFF. Here the CDR3 DNA reads TGTGCCAGCAGATCCCCCGACAGGGGGCGGTCTGAAGCTTTCTTT.